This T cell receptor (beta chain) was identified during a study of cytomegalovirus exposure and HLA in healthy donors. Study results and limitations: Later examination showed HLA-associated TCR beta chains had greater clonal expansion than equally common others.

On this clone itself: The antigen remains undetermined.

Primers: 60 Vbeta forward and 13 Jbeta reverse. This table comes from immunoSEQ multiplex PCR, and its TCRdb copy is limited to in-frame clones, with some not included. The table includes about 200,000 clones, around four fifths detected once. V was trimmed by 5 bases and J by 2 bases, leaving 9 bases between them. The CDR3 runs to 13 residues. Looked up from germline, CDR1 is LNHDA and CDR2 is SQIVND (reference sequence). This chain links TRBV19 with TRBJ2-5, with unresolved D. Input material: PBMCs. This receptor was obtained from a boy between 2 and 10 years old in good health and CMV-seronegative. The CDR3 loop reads CASSGQLQETQYF. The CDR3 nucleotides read TGTGCCAGTAGTGGTCAGTTACAAGAGACCCAGTACTTC.